The clone carrying this T cell receptor beta chain has just a few counts. Certain patients, namely those with other autoimmune diseases, uncontrolled infections, pregnancy or lactation, were excluded. From fresh peripheral blood, around 10 ml in volume, the PBMCs were obtained. RNA transcripts yielded amplified TCR beta CDR3 regions. Following a first-round RT-PCR that used HTBI primers, a second-round multiplex PCR was carried out. Using its own MiXCR run on the multiplex PCR reads, TCRdb lists one record per CDR3 protein. The profile shows about 740,000 distinct CDR3 sequences, roughly 40% of them singletons. This CDR3 is 14 amino acids long. Germline lookup yields CDR1 SNHLY and CDR2 FYNNEI. Trimming removed 7 bases from V and 4 bases from J, with 14 bases in between. The data stem from a study of Graves' ophthalmopathy and Graves' hyperthyroidism.

This TCR derives from an adult man with Graves' ophthalmopathy. Sequences were obtained from peripheral blood. This chain joins TRBV2 and TRBJ1-3, with D hard to call. CDR3 loop: CASKPGYAGNTIYF. The CDR3 nucleotides read TGTGCCAGCAAGCCGGGTTATGCGGGAAACACCATATATTTT.